This TCR beta chain is drawn from a study of STAT3 mutations in large granular lymphocyte leukemia. As for the study in general: Among longitudinally sequenced T-LGLL patients, roughly half had canonical activating STAT3 mutations detected. Notes on the study in general: Variable sampling intervals and differing treatment regimens complicated linking therapy response to TCR clonal burden changes. TCR clonotype switching after therapy occurred in about 30% of the 18 patients. In several patients, dominant TCR clone burden exceeded STAT3 mutant burden, suggesting STAT3 mutation arose secondarily. Every T-cell large granular lymphocyte leukemia patient had at least one immunodominant TCR beta clonotype.

The protocol was immunoSEQ multiplex PCR, while the TCRdb copy is restricted to in-frame clones and leaves out a portion. The profile shows roughly 13,000 clones, 80% to 90% of them singletons. The CDR3 is 13 amino acids. CDR1 SGHAT and CDR2 FQNNGV come from the germline V gene. V lost 4 bases, J lost 4 bases, and 8 bases lay in between. In regard to this clone: What it recognizes is unknown.

The TCR comes from a human donor with T large granular lymphocyte leukemia. Some clones in this sample may be carry-over from other donors' samples. What was sequenced was PBMCs. This chain connects TRBV11-2 to TRBJ1-5; unclear D gene. The CDR3 region has the DNA TGTGCCAGCAGCTCGGAGCGGAATCAGCCCCAGCATTTT. This sequence encodes CASSSERNQPQHF. Together with reference TRBV11-2 and TRBJ1-5, the CDR3 gives the full variable domain: EAGVAQSPRYKIIEKRQSVAFWCNPISGHATLYWYQQILGQGPKLLIQFQNNGVVDDSQLPKDRFSAERLKGVDSTLKIQPAKLEDSAVYLCASSSERNQPQHFGDGTRLSIL.